Below are 9 T cell receptor beta chains sequenced from a single sample in a study of cytomegalovirus exposure and HLA in healthy donors. In the PCR, 60 Vbeta and 13 Jbeta primers were used. TCRdb's copy holds only in-frame clones and misses some; the assay was immunoSEQ multiplex PCR. The table lists 150,000 to 200,000 clones, less than 90% of them singletons. Sequencing was done on a sample of PBMCs. The origin of the receptors is a man aged 50-60 years in good health and CMV-seronegative.

This clone has just one count. The chain has TRBV7-2 and TRBJ2-5; 7 bases match TRBD1. J gave up 5 bases and V 3 bases, and 9 bases lay outside the gene matches. Germline V gene data show CDR1 as SGHTA and CDR2 as FQGNSA. The CDR3 contains 15 residues. CDR3: CASSLGRTGRETQYF. DNA of the CDR3: TGTGCCAGCAGCTTGGGACGGACAGGACGGGAGACCCAGTACTTC.

V gene TRBV19 combines with J gene TRBJ2-3, with 7 bases lining up with TRBD2. Germline CDR1 is LNHDA and CDR2 is SQIVND (reference sequence). CDR3 length: 18 amino acids. V shed 2 bases, J shed 0 bases, and the junction held 11 bases outside the gene matches. This CDR3 is CASSITTGGKGSTDTQYF. The CDR3 bases are TGTGCCAGTAGTATAACGACCGGGGGGAAGGGAAGCACAGATACGCAGTATTTT. The full variable domain, rest sourced from reference TRBV19 and TRBJ2-3, is DGGITQSPKYLFRKEGQNVTLSCEQNLNHDAMYWYRQDPGQGLRLIYYSQIVNDFQKGDIAEGYSVSREKKESFPLTVTSAQKNPTAFYLCASSITTGGKGSTDTQYFGPGTRLTVL.

This rearrangement joins TRBV9 to TRBJ2-5; 14 nucleotides match TRBD2. The CDR3 spans 19 residues. J was trimmed by 1 base and V by 4 bases; bases with no gene match: 12. Germline V gene data show CDR1 as SGDLS and CDR2 as YYNGEE. DNA for the CDR3: TGTGCCAGCAGCCTCCCAGAGGGGACTAGCGGGAGTATCCAAGAGACCCAGTACTTC. The encoded protein is CASSLPEGTSGSIQETQYF.

This rearrangement joins TRBV6-6 to TRBJ2-1, with TRBD1 as a possible D gene (6 bases). CDR1 is MNHNY and CDR2 is SVGAGI in the germline V gene (reference sequence). V was pared by 2 bases and J by 8 bases, with 13 bases between. This CDR3 is 14 amino acids long. CDR3 DNA sequence: TGTGCCAGCAGTTACGTGGGGGCCGTTCATGAGCAGTTCTTC. Translating gives CASSYVGAVHEQFF.

Comments on this clone: An end of the junction does not agree with germline; a read error may underlie this. This sequence joins TRBV7-3 and TRBJ2-3; perhaps TRBD1 as D (6 bases). Germline V gene lookup returns CDR1 SGHTA and CDR2 FQGTGA. CDR3 length equals 19 residues. The CDR3 DNA reads TGTGCCAGCAGCTTAAATATTGTCCCCCAGGGGTCCAGCACCGATACGCAGTATTTT. Translation gives CASSLNIVPQGSSTDTQYF.

In DNA, the CDR3 is TGTGCCACCAGCAGAGATGTGGCAGGGCGGCCACCTTACACCTTC. It codes for CATSRDVAGRPPYTF. The J gene is TRBJ1-2, the V gene TRBV15; D perhaps matches TRBD1 (5 bases). Germline lookup yields CDR1 LNHNV and CDR2 YYDKDF (reference sequence). The ends were cut back, 0 bases at V and 11 bases at J, with 19 bases in the middle. The CDR3 runs 15 residues.

A few counts support this clone. The rearrangement joins TRBV5-1 to TRBJ1-4; TRBD1 might be the D (6 bases). This CDR3 contains 14 residues. Germline loops: CDR1 SGHRS, CDR2 YFSETQ. Trimming took 4 bases from V and 4 from J, leaving 11 bases between them. CDR3 in amino acids: CASSPWTVNEKLFF. The CDR3, as DNA: TGCGCCAGCAGCCCGTGGACAGTTAATGAAAAACTGTTTTTT.

As DNA, the CDR3 is TGTGCCAGCTCACCACCGGAGAGCGGGGGGTTACCCACAGATACGCAGTATTTT. Its protein is CASSPPESGGLPTDTQYF. The V gene is TRBV18, the J gene TRBJ2-3, with TRBD2 matching over 9 bases. Germline V CDR1 and CDR2: KGHSH, LQKENI. The CDR3 consists of 18 residues. The junction had 9 bases not matched to a gene; V was cut back by 0 bases and J by 2 bases.

This chain joins TRBV9 and TRBJ1-4; D is possibly TRBD1 (5 bases). The germline CDR1 and CDR2 sequences are SGDLS and YYNGEE. V gave up 0 bases and J gave up 7 bases, with 10 bases separating them. The length of the CDR3 is 14 residues. The CDR3 loop is CASSVGVGGEKLFF. In DNA form, the CDR3 reads TGTGCCAGCAGCGTAGGTGTGGGGGGTGAAAAACTGTTTTTT.